The clone carrying this T cell receptor (beta chain) was seen ten or more times. CDR3 length: 13 residues. Germline CDR1 is MNHEY and CDR2 is SMNVEV (reference sequence). Trimming stripped 3 bases from V and 7 bases from J, with 13 bases between. The sample comes from a study of blood T cell repertoires in COVID-19. Across the whole study: The samples span acute and convalescent COVID-19 from the United States, Italy and Spain. T cells, B-cell-depleted T cells, or PBMCs supplied cDNA or gDNA.

Authors' methods: Amplification from reference gene primers served as the basis for estimated nucleated cell counts. TCRdb's copy holds only in-frame clones and misses some; the assay was immunoSEQ multiplex PCR. Clone size and the V and J calls come from that table; the DNA yielded D and trimming. The data hold approximately 38,000 clones, with about 89% observed a single time. The chain couples TRBV27 to TRBJ2-7; no reliable D call. The sequence was collected from a man aged 50 to 60 with active or convalescent COVID-19. Sequencing input: peripheral blood. The CDR3 coding sequence is TGTGCCAGCAGTTTTACGGCCTCGGGTGAGCAGTACGTC. The encoded protein is CASSFTASGEQYV.